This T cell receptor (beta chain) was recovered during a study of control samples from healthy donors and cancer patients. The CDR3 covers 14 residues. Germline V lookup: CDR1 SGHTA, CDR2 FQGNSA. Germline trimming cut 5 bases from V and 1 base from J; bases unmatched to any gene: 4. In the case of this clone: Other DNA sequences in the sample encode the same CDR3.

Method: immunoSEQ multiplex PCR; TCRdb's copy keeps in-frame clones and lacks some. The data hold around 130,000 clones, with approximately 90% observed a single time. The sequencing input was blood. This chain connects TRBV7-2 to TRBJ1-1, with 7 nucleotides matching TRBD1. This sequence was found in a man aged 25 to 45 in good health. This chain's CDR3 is CASSLGQENTEAFF. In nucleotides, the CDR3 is TGTGCCAGCAGCCTCGGACAGGAGAACACTGAAGCTTTCTTT.